Listed here is a single T cell receptor beta chain. Its antigen is still unknown. No base quality values were provided; no much bigger clone lies one nucleotide off. Systemically healthy Caucasian individuals from Russia, roughly 40 in total and aged roughly 6 to 100 years, were included as donors. Each donor gave ten milliliters of peripheral blood, drawn into EDTA-treated Vacutainer tubes. Ficoll-Paque density-gradient centrifugation was used to isolate PBMCs, with at least 6 million per sample. Total RNA, at least 6 micrograms per sample, was extracted from PBMCs with Trizol reagent. For every donor, an aliquot of PBMCs went through flow cytometry to measure the percentages of naive CD45RAhigh/CD27high T cells. This entry is derived from a study of blood T cells in healthy people across ages (dated by TCRdb to 2013 to 2016). For context, the study as a whole: In model experiments, template switching captured about one uniquely barcoded TCR beta cDNA molecule for every two T cells. Age-related changes in TCR beta repertoire diversity were measured in the study by deep sequencing normalized with unique cDNA molecular identifiers. Donors were grouped into four age groups: young (average approximately 15 years), middle-aged (39), aged (about 60) and long-lived (approximately 78). To avoid experimental bias, donors of different ages were distributed randomly across sequencing lanes. For two donors (one aged 18 to 29 and one aged 80 or older), the study analyzed two additional independent replicas of 1 million unique cDNA reads from the same blood draw. The paper as a whole reports these results and caveats: There was a strong correlation between observed TCR beta diversity and the percentage of naive T cells measured by flow cytometry. Estimates of total diversity based on one million sequenced T cells were regarded as lower bounds and as underestimates. Compared with the aged group, the long-lived group had more naive CD4+ T cells, fewer expanded clones and increased TCR diversity, suggesting age selection. Because donor CMV infection status was unknown, age-related changes in expanded clonotypes were potentially confounded. Since profiling was done on bulk unsorted PBMCs, naive and antigen-experienced compartments could not be conclusively compared. As age increased, observed TCR beta diversity per million T cells dropped in a roughly linear way, and a significant reduction was already evident by age 40.

The library was built by means of 5' RACE. The data were produced on an Illumina HiSeq 2500. A second PCR of about 6 to 11 cycles was performed with a sample-barcoded 5' primer and a J-beta primer mix. A unique molecular identifier was introduced onto each TCR beta cDNA molecule by a template-switch 5' adaptor carrying 12 random nucleotides. Each sample yielded at least 2.5 million CDR3-containing paired-end reads. The Mint cDNA synthesis kit, primed by a TRBC-specific oligonucleotide, was used to synthesize first-strand cDNA from all RNA. After uracil-DNA glycosylase treatment, a first 18-cycle PCR used universal primers M1SS and BC2_uni_R on all cDNA. Processing in the source paper ran as follows. For normalization, 1 million high-quality reads were randomly selected from each sample, with every read carrying a distinct molecular identifier. Reads with shared molecular identifiers were discarded instead of being binned into consensus sequences. MiTCR, with a Q25 quality threshold and the strictest error-elimination algorithm, was used for CDR3 identification, clonotype clustering and error correction. A nonparametric unseen species model with Euler transformation was used to estimate lower-bound total TCR beta diversity. TCRdb ran its own pipeline on the public reads, namely fastp trimming at Q25 and MiXCR clone calling, and kept in-frame beta chains. Merged by CDR3 protein, the rows form single entries marked with the most common genes and DNA. The V and J calls here are based on TCRdb, not the publication. The sample records about 800,000 distinct CDR3 sequences, 55% to 75% of which are singletons. The ten largest account for about 20% of the sample.

This sequence originates from a man aged 30 to 39 in good health. Sequencing input: blood.

The DNA sequence is as follows: TGCAGCGTTAAACCAGCGGGAGAAGAGACCCAGTACTTC. Translation gives CSVKPAGEETQYF. The rearranged segments are TRBV29-1 and TRBJ2-5, and TRBD2 aligns with 8 junction nucleotides. Reading from cysteine to phenylalanine, the CDR3 counts 13 amino acids. The DNA shown is the 39-base CDR3, in frame from base 1. CDR1 SQVTM and CDR2 ANQGSEA are derived from the germline V gene. Trimming leaves V shorter by 5 bases and J shorter by 3 bases, with the junction holding 5 bases beyond the gene matches.